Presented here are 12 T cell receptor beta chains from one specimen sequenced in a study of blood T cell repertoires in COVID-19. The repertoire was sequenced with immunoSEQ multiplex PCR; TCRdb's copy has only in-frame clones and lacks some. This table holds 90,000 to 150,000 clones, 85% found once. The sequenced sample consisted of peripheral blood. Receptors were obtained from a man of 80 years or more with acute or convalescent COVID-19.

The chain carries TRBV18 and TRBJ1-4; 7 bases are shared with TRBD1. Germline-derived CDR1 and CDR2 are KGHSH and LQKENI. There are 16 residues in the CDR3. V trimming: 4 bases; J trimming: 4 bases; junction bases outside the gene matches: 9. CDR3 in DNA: TGTGCCAGCTCACTGCCGGGACAGAGAATTAATGAAAAACTGTTTTTT. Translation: CASSLPGQRINEKLFF.

The chain's CDR3 is CASSSGNSQETQYF. CDR3 DNA sequence: TGTGCCAGCAGCTCCGGGAACTCCCAAGAGACCCAGTACTTC. This sequence joins TRBV5-4 and TRBJ2-5; TRBD2 might be the D (5 bases). Germline V lookup: CDR1 SGHNT, CDR2 YYREEE (reference sequence). The CDR3 is made up of 14 amino acids. Trimming pared 3 bases from V and 1 base from J, leaving 10 bases between.

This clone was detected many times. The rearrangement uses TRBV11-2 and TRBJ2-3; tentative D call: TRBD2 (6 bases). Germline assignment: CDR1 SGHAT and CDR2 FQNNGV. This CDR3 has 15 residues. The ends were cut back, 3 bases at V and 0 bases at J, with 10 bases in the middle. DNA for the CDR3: TGTGCCAGCAGCTTTAGCGGTTCTAGCACAGATACGCAGTATTTT. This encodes CASSFSGSSTDTQYF.

CDR3 protein: CASSSGNPYEQYF. In DNA, the CDR3 is TGTGCCAGCAGTAGCGGGAACCCCTACGAGCAGTACTTC. The chain carries TRBV28 and TRBJ2-7, with 7 bases matching TRBD2. CDR1 and CDR2 (germline): MDHEN, SYDVKM. There are 13 residues in the CDR3. With 5 bases clipped from V and 2 bases from J, the junction kept 3 bases outside the gene matches.

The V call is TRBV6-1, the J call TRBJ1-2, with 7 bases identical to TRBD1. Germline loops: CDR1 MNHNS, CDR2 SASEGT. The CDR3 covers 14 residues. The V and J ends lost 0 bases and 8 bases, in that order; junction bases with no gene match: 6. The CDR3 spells CASSEAQGVWGYTF. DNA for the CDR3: TGTGCCAGCAGTGAAGCGCAGGGGGTGTGGGGCTACACCTTC.

DNA of the CDR3: TGTGCCAGCAGCTTGTTACAGCAGAGTCAAGAGACCCAGTACTTC. Residues: CASSLLQQSQETQYF. The V gene is TRBV5-5, the J gene TRBJ2-5, with D unresolved. Germline CDR1 SGHKS, CDR2 YYEKEE (reference sequence). V was pared by 1 base and J by 2 bases, with 12 bases between. The CDR3 sequence is 15 residues long.

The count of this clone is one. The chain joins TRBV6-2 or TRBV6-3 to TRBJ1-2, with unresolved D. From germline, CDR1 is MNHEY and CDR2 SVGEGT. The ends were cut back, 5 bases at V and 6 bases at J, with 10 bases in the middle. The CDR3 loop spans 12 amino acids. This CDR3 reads CASSLGGNGYTF. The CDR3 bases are TGTGCCAGCAGTCTCGGCGGGAATGGCTACACCTTC.

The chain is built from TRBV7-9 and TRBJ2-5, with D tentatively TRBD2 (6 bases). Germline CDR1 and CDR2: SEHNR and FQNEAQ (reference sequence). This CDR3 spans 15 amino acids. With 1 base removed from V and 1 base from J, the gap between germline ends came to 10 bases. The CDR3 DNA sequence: TGTGCCAGCAGCTTAGGGGGGACTTCCCAAGAGACCCAGTACTTC. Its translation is CASSLGGTSQETQYF.

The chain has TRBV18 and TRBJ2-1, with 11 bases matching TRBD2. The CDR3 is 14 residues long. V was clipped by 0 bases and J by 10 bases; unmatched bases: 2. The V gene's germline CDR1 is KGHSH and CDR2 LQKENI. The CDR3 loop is CASSPPASGGEQFF. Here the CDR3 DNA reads TGTGCCAGCTCACCACCGGCTAGCGGGGGGGAGCAGTTCTTC.

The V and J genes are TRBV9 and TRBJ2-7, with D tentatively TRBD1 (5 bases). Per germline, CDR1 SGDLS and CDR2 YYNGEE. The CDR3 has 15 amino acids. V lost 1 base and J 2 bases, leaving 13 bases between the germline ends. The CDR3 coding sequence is TGTGCCAGCAGCGTAAAAGGGGTTTTCGCCTACGAGCAGTACTTC. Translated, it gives CASSVKGVFAYEQYF.

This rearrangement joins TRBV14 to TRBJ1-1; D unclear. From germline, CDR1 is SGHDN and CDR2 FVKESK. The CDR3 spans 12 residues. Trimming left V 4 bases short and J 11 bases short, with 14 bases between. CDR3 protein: CASSLSGGGAFF. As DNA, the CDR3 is TGTGCCAGCAGCCTAAGCGGTGGTGGGGCTTTCTTT.

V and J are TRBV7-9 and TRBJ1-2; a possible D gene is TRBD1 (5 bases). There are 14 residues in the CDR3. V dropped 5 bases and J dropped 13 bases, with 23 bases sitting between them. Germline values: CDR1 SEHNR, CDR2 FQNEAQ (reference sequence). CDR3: CASSLSGTDLLGTF. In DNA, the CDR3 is TGTGCCAGCAGCCTTAGCGGGACTGACCTTCTAGGCACCTTC.